These 28 T cell receptor beta chains were all obtained from the same sample, sequenced in a study of cytomegalovirus exposure and HLA in healthy donors. The table came from immunoSEQ multiplex PCR; TCRdb's copy has only in-frame clones and leaves some out. The repertoire holds over 100,000 clones, with over 75% as singletons. Sequences were obtained from PBMCs. These receptors originate from a young woman in good health and CMV-seropositive.

V is TRBV9 and J is TRBJ2-7; D is perhaps TRBD2 (6 bases). V was cut by 4 bases and J by 1 base, with 12 bases left in between. Germline assignment: CDR1 SGDLS and CDR2 YYNGEE. The CDR3 has 14 residues. Here the CDR3 reads CASSSGTRSYEQYF. Here the CDR3 DNA reads TGTGCCAGCAGCTCAGGGACTCGTTCCTACGAGCAGTACTTC.

CDR3 DNA: TGTGCCAGCAGCTTTACAGGGGGCCCCACTGAAGCTTTCTTT. Protein product: CASSFTGGPTEAFF. The V call is TRBV11-2, the J call TRBJ1-1; 9 bases are shared with TRBD1. The CDR3 extends over 14 amino acids. CDR1 is SGHAT and CDR2 is FQNNGV in the germline V gene. With 3 bases clipped from V and 4 bases from J, the junction kept 3 bases outside the gene matches.

The sample holds one count of this clone. V is TRBV18 and J is TRBJ1-1; 9 nucleotides line up with TRBD1. CDR3 length equals 15 residues. Losses at the gene ends were 3 bases for V and 4 bases for J; bases not matched to a gene: 6. Germline CDR1 is KGHSH and CDR2 is LQKENI. CDR3 loop: CASSPRTGDPTEAFF. The CDR3 DNA follows: TGTGCCAGCTCACCTAGGACAGGGGATCCCACTGAAGCTTTCTTT.

The V gene is TRBV15, the J gene TRBJ1-5; unclear D gene. The CDR3 covers 16 residues. CDR1 is LNHNV, CDR2 YYDKDF, per germline (reference sequence). Trimming left V 2 bases short and J 0 bases short, with 11 bases between. DNA of the CDR3: TGTGCCACCAGCAGAACAAGTAAATATAGCAATCAGCCCCAGCATTTT. As protein: CATSRTSKYSNQPQHF.

In its sample, this clone was seen once. This sequence joins TRBV6-5 and TRBJ1-1; D is undetermined. Trimming left V 0 bases short and J 4 bases short, with 15 bases between. CDR3 length: 16 residues. The germline gives CDR1 MNHEY, CDR2 SVGAGI. The CDR3 nucleotides are TGTGCCAGCAGTTACTCGAGGCTAGGGCGGGGCACTGAAGCTTTCTTT. It translates to CASSYSRLGRGTEAFF.

The chain carries TRBV10-3 and TRBJ2-1, with 7 bases aligning to TRBD2. The CDR3 contains 15 residues. The germline V gene encodes CDR1 ENHRY and CDR2 SYGVKD. V was pared by 2 bases and J by 0 bases, with 1 base of the junction left unmatched. The CDR3 here is CAISEGGSSYNEQFF. The CDR3 bases are TGTGCCATCAGTGAGGGCGGGAGCTCCTACAATGAGCAGTTCTTC.

The gene calls are TRBV6-5 and TRBJ1-4; 9 positions agree with TRBD1. The CDR3 consists of 15 residues. Unmatched junction bases numbered 5, after V lost 2 bases and J lost 7 bases. Germline CDR1 reads MNHEY; CDR2 reads SVGAGI. The CDR3 region has the DNA TGTGCCAGCAGTTACCGGACAGGGGTCGGTGAAAAACTGTTTTTT. This gives the protein CASSYRTGVGEKLFF.

This rearrangement joins TRBV10-3 to TRBJ2-7, with 8 bases identical to TRBD1. This CDR3 has 14 residues. V dropped 2 bases and J dropped 0; count of bases not matched to a gene: 0. Germline V gene sequence: CDR1 ENHRY, CDR2 SYGVKD. DNA for the CDR3: TGTGCCATCAGTGAGACAGGGGGCTCCTACGAGCAGTACTTC. This gives the protein CAISETGGSYEQYF.

CDR3: CASSGTGGTEAFF. The DNA for the CDR3 is TGTGCCAGCAGCGGGACAGGGGGGACTGAAGCTTTCTTT. This chain connects TRBV7-3 to TRBJ1-1, with 11 bases fitting TRBD1. The junction had 1 base not matched to a gene; V was cut back by 5 bases and J by 5 bases. The CDR3 runs to 13 residues. Germline values: CDR1 SGHTA, CDR2 FQGTGA.

This chain connects TRBV4-2 to TRBJ1-1, with 10 bases identical to TRBD1. The CDR3 is 18 amino acids. V dropped 4 bases and J dropped 3; count of bases not matched to a gene: 14. Germline V gene sequence: CDR1 LGHNA, CDR2 YNFKEQ. This chain's CDR3 is CASSPRDRGRITDTEAFF. The DNA for the CDR3 is TGTGCCAGCAGCCCCCGGGACAGGGGCCGCATTACTGACACTGAAGCTTTCTTT.

CDR3 coding DNA: TGTGCCAGCAGCTTCAAAAGGTCCGGGGAAAAACTGTTTTTT. This sequence encodes CASSFKRSGEKLFF. V usage is TRBV6-1 and J usage is TRBJ1-4, with no clear D. Germline CDR1 is MNHNS and CDR2 is SASEGT. Deletions cut 6 bases from V and 8 bases from J, with 16 bases between. The CDR3 has 14 amino acids.

CDR3 residues: CASSPGTSLYNEQFF. The CDR3, as DNA: TGTGCCAGCAGCCCCGGGACTAGCTTATACAATGAGCAGTTCTTC. The chain couples TRBV4-2 to TRBJ2-1, with 9 bases matching TRBD2. The CDR3 consists of 15 residues. With 4 bases clipped from V and 4 bases from J, the junction kept 5 bases outside the gene matches. Germline V CDR1 and CDR2: LGHNA, YNFKEQ.

The chain joins TRBV5-6 to TRBJ1-2, with D possibly TRBD1 on 5 matching bases. The V end was cut by 7 bases, the J end by 2 bases, with 12 bases between. The germline gives CDR1 SGHDT, CDR2 YYEEEE. CDR3 length equals 13 residues. In nucleotides, the CDR3 is TGTGCCAGCTCCCGACAGTCAAACTATGGCTACACCTTC. Translation: CASSRQSNYGYTF. Variable domain in full (rest from reference TRBV5-6 and TRBJ1-2): DAGVTQSPTHLIKTRGQQVTLRCSPKSGHDTVSWYQQALGQGPQFIFQYYEEEERQRGNFPDRFSGHQFPNYSSELNVNALLLGDSALYLCASSRQSNYGYTFGSGTRLTVV.

This rearrangement joins TRBV4-1 to TRBJ1-5; D gene ambiguous. The CDR3 is 14 residues long. Germline CDR1 reads MGHRA; CDR2 reads YSYEKL. V was cut by 0 bases and J by 1 base, with 4 bases left in between. The DNA for the CDR3 is TGCGCCAGCAGCCAAGATCCGAGCAATCAGCCCCAGCATTTT. Its protein product is CASSQDPSNQPQHF.

The chain is built from TRBV5-6 and TRBJ2-7; D perhaps matches TRBD1 (6 bases). Between the trimmed V and J ends, which lost 5 bases and 0 bases, there was a span of 9 bases. CDR1 is SGHDT and CDR2 is YYEEEE in the germline V gene. The CDR3 is 13 amino acids. The CDR3 sequence is CASSYRVSYEQYF. The CDR3 DNA sequence: TGTGCCAGCAGTTACAGGGTCTCCTACGAGCAGTACTTC.

In this sample, this clone turned up once. CDR3 amino acids: CASSFLSRQYEQYF. DNA of the CDR3: TGTGCCAGCAGCTTTTTGAGCCGTCAATATGAGCAGTACTTC. The chain employs TRBV11-1 and TRBJ2-7; no clear D. Between the trimmed V and J ends, which lost 3 bases and 7 bases, there was a span of 16 bases. This CDR3 region has 14 residues. Germline CDR1 and CDR2: SGHAT and FQDESV (reference sequence).

V gene TRBV13 combines with J gene TRBJ2-5; the match to TRBD1 covers 9 bases. Germline CDR1 and CDR2: PRHDT and FYEKMQ (reference sequence). This CDR3 spans 16 amino acids. The J segment lost 3 bases and the V segment lost 5 bases, leaving 10 bases of the junction unmatched. The CDR3 nucleotides read TGTGCCAGCAGCCCCAAATCGGGACAGGGAAAAGAGACCCAGTACTTC. It yields the protein CASSPKSGQGKETQYF.

This clone has a single count. The chain carries TRBV5-6 and TRBJ2-5; D perhaps matches TRBD2 (6 bases). The germline V gene has CDR1 SGHDT and CDR2 YYEEEE. This CDR3 is built from 13 residues. With 4 bases removed from V and 5 bases from J, the gap between germline ends came to 12 bases. CDR3: CASSPGLGETQYF. In DNA, the CDR3 is TGTGCCAGCAGCCCGGGACTGGGGGAGACCCAGTACTTC.

CDR3 in amino acids: CASSFRLGSYEQYF. DNA for the CDR3: TGTGCCAGCAGCTTTCGACTGGGCTCCTACGAGCAGTACTTC. The chain joins TRBV5-5 to TRBJ2-7; D is unclear. Trimming removed 2 bases at V and 0 bases at J, with 9 bases between. CDR3 size: 14 residues. CDR1 is SGHKS, CDR2 YYEKEE, per germline (reference sequence).

The chain is built from TRBV18 and TRBJ1-3; a weak D match, TRBD1 (5 bases). CDR3 length: 13 residues. Trimming took off 4 bases at V and 1 base at J, with 5 bases between the two ends. CDR1 and CDR2 (germline): KGHSH, LQKENI. CDR3 amino acids: CASSQGSGNTIYF. The CDR3 DNA reads TGTGCCAGCTCACAGGGGTCTGGAAACACCATATATTTT.

This clone occurred once. The chain couples TRBV14 to TRBJ2-7, with TRBD1 matching over 8 bases. The germline CDR1 and CDR2 sequences are SGHDN and FVKESK. The trim removed 4 bases at V and 6 bases at J, leaving 11 bases unmatched. The CDR3 runs to 15 residues. The CDR3, as DNA: TGTGCCAGCAGCCCTTTGCTTACCAGGGGGCTCGAGCAGTACTTC. Its protein is CASSPLLTRGLEQYF. The full variable domain, its missing parts supplied by reference TRBV14 and TRBJ2-7, is EAGVTQFPSHSVIEKGQTVTLRCDPISGHDNLYWYRRVMGKEIKFLLHFVKESKQDESGMPNNRFLAERTGGTYSTLKVQPAELEDSGVYFCASSPLLTRGLEQYFGPGTRLTVT.

The rearrangement joins TRBV19 to TRBJ2-7; TRBD1 is a possible D gene (6 bases). The V and J ends lost 4 bases and 3 bases respectively, with 13 bases between them. There are 14 residues in the CDR3. From germline, CDR1 is LNHDA and CDR2 SQIVND (reference sequence). The CDR3 DNA is TGTGCCAGTAGTAAAGGGACACCCGGCTACGAGCAGTACTTC. It translates to CASSKGTPGYEQYF.

The V and J genes are TRBV7-9 and TRBJ2-1; TRBD2 is a possible D gene (5 bases). The germline CDR1 and CDR2 sequences are SEHNR and FQNEAQ (reference sequence). V dropped 6 bases and J dropped 3 bases, with 15 bases sitting between them. This CDR3 region has 15 residues. The CDR3 protein is CASRSRQRSYNEQFF. The CDR3 DNA reads as TGTGCCAGCAGAAGTCGGCAGCGGAGCTACAATGAGCAGTTCTTC.

The gene calls are TRBV2 and TRBJ2-3; 10 bases align to TRBD1. CDR3 length: 14 amino acids. V lost 6 bases, J lost 8 bases, and 8 bases stayed unmatched. Looked up from germline, CDR1 is SNHLY and CDR2 is FYNNEI. The CDR3 bases are TGTGCCAGCAGGGTAGACAGGGGGCTAGGTACGCAGTATTTT. Translated, it gives CASRVDRGLGTQYF.

V is TRBV5-1 and J is TRBJ2-2, with 8 bases identical to TRBD2. Germline CDR1 and CDR2: SGHRS and YFSETQ. V lost 4 bases, J lost 2 bases, and 4 bases stayed unmatched. The CDR3 extends over 15 amino acids. The CDR3 spells CASSLTSGNTGELFF. In DNA, the CDR3 is TGCGCCAGCAGCCTCACTAGCGGAAACACCGGGGAGCTGTTTTTT.

V is TRBV18 and J is TRBJ2-1, with 14 bases aligning to TRBD2. CDR1 is KGHSH and CDR2 is LQKENI in the germline V gene. The V and J ends lost 3 bases and 4 bases, in that order; junction bases with no gene match: 2. CDR3 size: 16 residues. CDR3 region: CASSPGTSGGYNEQFF. The CDR3 nucleotides read TGTGCCAGCTCACCTGGGACTAGCGGGGGTTACAATGAGCAGTTCTTC.

This chain uses TRBV11-3 with TRBJ1-1; D is undetermined. The CDR3 contains 13 residues. V was clipped by 0 bases and J by 3 bases, with 5 bases between them. The germline gives CDR1 SGHNT, CDR2 YENEEA. DNA for the CDR3: TGTGCCAGCAGCTTAGACAGGCACACTGAAGCTTTCTTT. It translates to CASSLDRHTEAFF.

V and J are TRBV14 and TRBJ1-1; D is unresolved. Trimming shortened V by 4 bases and J by 2 bases, and 14 bases separated the two germline ends. There are 15 residues in the CDR3. Germline V gives CDR1 SGHDN, CDR2 FVKESK. For the CDR3, the DNA is TGTGCCAGCAGCCTTTATGAGGGCACAAACACTGAAGCTTTCTTT. Its translation: CASSLYEGTNTEAFF.